Listed here are 11 T cell receptor beta chains from one sample, sequenced in a study of early T cells in non-severe SARS-CoV-2 infection. Using its own MiXCR run on the 5' RACE reads, TCRdb lists one record per CDR3 protein. The table records tens of thousands of distinct CDR3 sequences, around 5.7% of them present only once. Sequenced: whole blood. The source is an adult who was a healthcare worker with PCR-confirmed SARS-CoV-2 infection or an uninfected control (not recorded which).

This clonotype was counted ten times or more. The chain uses TRBV20-1 and TRBJ1-2, with TRBD1 matching 10 bases. Germline CDR1 DFQATT, CDR2 SNEGSKA (reference sequence). The CDR3 runs 12 residues. The trim removed 6 bases at V and 7 bases at J, leaving 5 bases unmatched. CDR3 sequence (DNA): TGCAGTGCCGACAGGGGGCTTCCTGGCTACACCTTC. Protein sequence: CSADRGLPGYTF.

This clonotype has only a few counts. The genes are TRBV10-2 and TRBJ2-3, with D perhaps matching TRBD2 (6 bases). Germline CDR1 is WSHSY and CDR2 is SAAADI. The CDR3 spans 14 residues. V was shortened by 4 bases and J by 0 bases, with 8 bases between the two germline ends. CDR3 nucleotides: TGCGCCAGCAGTGGGACTACTAGCACAGATACGCAGTATTTT. It yields the protein CASSGTTSTDTQYF.

This clonotype was seen repeatedly, ten times or more. The chain has TRBV4-1 and TRBJ1-2; 7 nucleotides align to TRBD1. J was trimmed by 4 bases and V by 4 bases; bases with no gene match: 15. This CDR3 region has 17 residues. Germline values: CDR1 MGHRA, CDR2 YSYEKL. The CDR3 nucleotides read TGCGCCAGCAGCCGAACCTCAACGCTGACAGGGTCCTATGGCTACACCTTC. Translation: CASSRTSTLTGSYGYTF.

This clonotype was observed a few times. CDR3 DNA: TGCAGTGCCAGAAAGGGAGGCACGGACGATCAGCCCCAGCATTTT. Its protein is CSARKGGTDDQPQHF. The gene calls are TRBV20-1 and TRBJ1-5; D is undetermined. The CDR3 is 15 residues long. Germline V gene data show CDR1 as DFQATT and CDR2 as SNEGSKA (reference sequence). Deletions cut 6 bases from V and 5 bases from J, with 20 bases between.

This clonotype was counted many times. V is TRBV7-2 and J is TRBJ2-3; D is unclear. The germline V gene encodes CDR1 SGHTA and CDR2 FQGNSA. This CDR3 region has 13 residues. Trimming pared 3 bases from V and 2 bases from J, leaving 6 bases between. The CDR3 bases are TGTGCCAGCAGCTTCGCATACACAGATACGCAGTATTTT. Translating gives CASSFAYTDTQYF.

Only a few counts were recorded for this clonotype. An end of the junction does not agree with germline; a read error may underlie this. J is TRBJ1-1 and V is TRBV7-9, with TRBD1 matching over 10 bases. The germline V gene has CDR1 SEHNR and CDR2 FQNEAQ (reference sequence). CDR3 length: 20 amino acids. CDR3 in amino acids: CASSRRDRGGILLMNIEAFF. The CDR3 DNA reads as TGTGCCAGCTCCCGCCGGGACAGGGGAGGTATCCTACTTATGAACATTGAAGCTTTCTTT.

This clonotype was seen at least ten times. This chain uses TRBV29-1 with TRBJ2-7; no firm D call. This CDR3 contains 13 residues. CDR1 and CDR2 (germline): SQVTM, ANQGSEA. The ends were cut back, 5 bases at V and 1 base at J, with 12 bases in the middle. The DNA of the CDR3 is TGCAGCGTTTACGAAATTAGATCCTACGAGCAGTACTTC. It codes for CSVYEIRSYEQYF.

This clonotype was found many times. The rearrangement joins TRBV7-2 to TRBJ2-6; possibly TRBD1 or TRBD2 for D (5 bases each). This CDR3 has 18 residues. CDR1 SGHTA and CDR2 FQGNSA come from the germline V gene. V gave up 5 bases and J gave up 0 bases, with 17 bases separating them. The CDR3 is CASSDTGRSFSGANVLTF. CDR3 coding DNA: TGTGCCAGCAGCGACACGGGACGGAGCTTCTCTGGGGCCAACGTCCTGACTTTC. The complete variable domain, with remaining parts taken from reference TRBV7-2 and TRBJ2-6, reads GAGVSQSPSNKVTEKGKDVELRCDPISGHTALYWYRQSLGQGLEFLIYFQGNSAPDKSGLPSDRFSAERTGGSVSTLTIQRTQQEDSAVYLCASSDTGRSFSGANVLTFGAGSRLTVL.

The chain joins TRBV30 to TRBJ2-3, with 13 bases aligning to TRBD2. Germline values: CDR1 GTSNPN, CDR2 SVGIG (reference sequence). Trimming took 2 bases from V and 6 from J; bases not matched to a gene: 5. This CDR3 region has 15 residues. This CDR3 is CAWSRTSGSFDTQYF. The CDR3 nucleotides read TGTGCCTGGAGTCGGACTAGCGGGAGTTTTGATACGCAGTATTTT.

This clonotype was observed many times. The rearrangement joins TRBV30 to TRBJ1-1; maybe TRBD1 (5 bases). V was shortened by 4 bases and J by 7 bases, with 19 bases between the two germline ends. This CDR3 comprises 14 residues. Germline-derived CDR1 and CDR2 are GTSNPN and SVGIG (reference sequence). In DNA form, the CDR3 reads TGTGCCTGGACTACCAAGGGGTCAGTCAATGAAGCTTTCTTT. Amino acids: CAWTTKGSVNEAFF.

The rearrangement joins TRBV5-1 to TRBJ2-7; TRBD2 matches 13 bases. The CDR3 loop spans 15 amino acids. Germline V CDR1 and CDR2: SGHRS, YFSETQ. J lost 7 bases, V lost 3 bases, and 7 bases had no gene match. The CDR3 coding sequence is TGCGCCAGCAGCTCCGGACTAGCGGGGGCAAGGGAGCAGTACTTC. It specifies CASSSGLAGAREQYF.